The text below deals with one TCR beta chain. No antigen is known for it. The sample comes from a study of vaccination and CD4 T cells after COVID-19. This sample's treatment: approximately 9-day PBMC culture with coronavirus spike peptide pools or control peptides (ViraFEST assay). Gathered ahead of the COVID-19 pandemic (2011-2018) were the CD4+ T cells of the unexposed donor. Each well received a few million PBMCs, cultured with roughly 9.6 IU/ml IL-2 and 9.5 to 10 ug/ml peptide pools. With V trimmed by 3 bases and J by 4 bases, 4 bases remained unmatched. From germline, CDR1 is DFQATT and CDR2 SNEGSKA (reference sequence). The CDR3 is made up of 14 amino acids. The study, taken as a whole, reports: Relatively few convalescent patients were studied, without early post-infection timepoints.

CD4+ T cells that had been cultured provided DNA sequenced with the Oncomine TCR Beta short-read assay. Genomic DNA was extracted from cultured CD4+ T cells. TCRdb independently ran MiXCR on the PCR reads; one entry per CDR3 protein. Of 9,000 to 10,000 distinct CDR3 sequences in the sample, 35% to 45% were seen once. The chain employs TRBV20-1 and TRBJ2-4; 9 positions agree with TRBD2. This TCR was recovered from a human donor in good health. The sample comprised CD4+ T cells from blood, cultured in vitro. CDR3 DNA sequence: TGCAGTGCTAGTCGGACTAGCGATAAAAACATTCAGTACTTC. Translation gives CSASRTSDKNIQYF.